The next 29 T cell receptor beta chains were all read from a single sample in a study of graft-versus-host responses after intestinal transplantation. No antigen has been identified for these receptors. Generated by immunoSEQ multiplex PCR, the TCRdb table keeps only in-frame clones and is missing some. This repertoire shows 98,000 or so clones, roughly 87% found once; its top ten account for 0.7% to 0.9%. This material consisted of unstimulated CD4+ T cells sorted from spleen or lymph node cells, taken before intestinal transplant. All receptors come from a human donor who received an intestinal transplant.

The gene calls are TRBV5-1 and TRBJ2-7; D is ambiguous. The CDR3 runs 14 residues. Germline CDR1 SGHRS, CDR2 YFSETQ. The V gene lost 2 bases and the J gene lost 0 bases, with 9 bases spanning the gap. In DNA, the CDR3 is TGCGCCAGCAGCTTCTCTGTGAGCTCCTACGAGCAGTACTTC. This translates into CASSFSVSSYEQYF.

This clone was found a few times. This sequence joins TRBV4-2 and TRBJ2-4; D uncertain. There are 16 residues in the CDR3. Trimming shortened V by 4 bases and J by 3 bases, and 16 bases separated the two germline ends. CDR1 and CDR2 from the germline V gene are LGHNA and YNFKEQ. The chain's CDR3 is CASSPLAKGLKNIQYF. CDR3 nucleotides: TGTGCCAGCAGCCCTTTAGCAAAAGGGCTCAAAAACATTCAGTACTTC.

J is TRBJ2-5 and V is TRBV7-9; 10 positions agree with TRBD1. The J call may be incorrect, as the DNA end agrees better with TRBJ2-7. There are 17 residues in the CDR3. Germline V lookup: CDR1 SEHNR, CDR2 FQNEAQ (reference sequence). CDR3 region: CASSSYTERQGANEQYF. CDR3 sequence (DNA): TGTGCCAGCAGCTCCTACACAGAAAGACAGGGGGCTAACGAGCAGTACTTC.

This clone has just one count. The J gene is TRBJ2-7, the V gene TRBV6-1; 7 nucleotides match TRBD1. J was trimmed by 2 bases and V by 6 bases; bases with no gene match: 7. Germline V CDR1 and CDR2: MNHNS, SASEGT. The CDR3 totals 14 residues. The CDR3 spells CASRSYRGAYEQYF. The CDR3 nucleotides are TGTGCCAGCAGATCCTACAGGGGTGCCTACGAGCAGTACTTC.

This clone was seen once. The rearrangement links TRBV7-2 to TRBJ1-6; D perhaps matches TRBD1 (6 bases). The CDR3 sequence is 16 residues long. The germline V gene has CDR1 SGHTA and CDR2 FQGNSA. V lost 7 bases and J 0 bases, leaving 13 bases between the germline ends. The CDR3 DNA follows: TGTGCCAGCAACTACAGGGTCCTCTCCTATAATTCACCCCTCCACTTT. Amino acids: CASNYRVLSYNSPLHF.

The chain combines TRBV28 with TRBJ1-1; D is perhaps TRBD1 (5 bases). Germline CDR1 and CDR2: MDHEN and SYDVKM. The CDR3 has 12 amino acids. Between the trimmed V and J ends, which lost 7 bases and 2 bases, there was a span of 8 bases. This chain's CDR3 is CASNRGNTEAFF. The CDR3 DNA reads as TGTGCCAGCAATAGGGGCAACACTGAAGCTTTCTTT.

This chain connects TRBV4-2 to TRBJ1-6; TRBD1 matches at 7 bases. The CDR3 covers 16 residues. The germline V gene has CDR1 LGHNA and CDR2 YNFKEQ. Trimming cost V 0 bases and J 7 bases; bases outside gene matches: 6. CDR3: CASSQDPATGNSPLHF. Written as DNA, the CDR3 is TGTGCCAGCAGCCAAGATCCGGCGACAGGGAATTCACCCCTCCACTTT.

This clone was seen only once. The CDR3 DNA reads TGTGCCAGCAGCTCGGCAGGGGGCACAGAGACCCAGTACTTC. Its protein product is CASSSAGGTETQYF. J is TRBJ2-5 and V is TRBV5-4; 8 nucleotides agree with TRBD1. This CDR3 has 14 amino acids. Germline V CDR1 and CDR2: SGHNT, YYREEE (reference sequence). V trimming: 3 bases; J trimming: 4 bases; junction bases outside the gene matches: 5. Looking up the rest from reference TRBV5-4 and TRBJ2-5 gives the full variable domain: ETGVTQSPTHLIKTRGQQVTLRCSSQSGHNTVSWYQQALGQGPQFIFQYYREEENGRGNFPPRFSGLQFPNYSSELNVNALELDDSALYLCASSSAGGTETQYFGPGTRLLVL.

The chain carries TRBV6-1 and TRBJ2-1; 8 bases line up with TRBD2. Germline CDR1 and CDR2: MNHNS and SASEGT. CDR3 length equals 15 residues. Germline trimming cut 8 bases from V and 6 bases from J; bases unmatched to any gene: 12. The CDR3, as DNA: TGTGCCAGCTCACGGGGGGGCCGACCCAGCAATGAGCAGTTCTTC. Translated, it gives CASSRGGRPSNEQFF.

The genes are TRBV5-4 and TRBJ2-1; TRBD2 matches 9 bases. Germline lookup yields CDR1 SGHNT and CDR2 YYREEE (reference sequence). CDR3 length equals 16 residues. Germline trimming cut 2 bases from V and 9 bases from J; bases unmatched to any gene: 12. The CDR3 loop is CASSFPGRLAGTEQFF. In DNA form, the CDR3 reads TGTGCCAGCAGCTTCCCGGGTCGGCTAGCGGGGACTGAGCAGTTCTTC.

V and J are TRBV13 and TRBJ2-2; 8 bases line up with TRBD2. The CDR3 consists of 16 residues. J lost 7 bases, V lost 5 bases, and 12 bases had no gene match. Germline CDR1 reads PRHDT; CDR2 reads FYEKMQ (reference sequence). CDR3 amino acids: CASSPFQRENGGELFF. Written as DNA, the CDR3 is TGTGCCAGCAGCCCATTCCAGCGGGAGAACGGCGGGGAGCTGTTTTTT.

This CDR3 is CASSLWGFGELFF. The CDR3 DNA sequence: TGCGCCAGCAGCTTGTGGGGGTTCGGGGAGCTGTTTTTT. This chain links TRBV5-1 with TRBJ2-2, with D perhaps matching TRBD1 or TRBD2 (5 bases each). The V end was cut by 1 base, the J end by 7 bases, with 8 bases between. Germline assignment: CDR1 SGHRS and CDR2 YFSETQ. CDR3 length: 13 residues.

This chain connects TRBV6-1 to TRBJ1-3; D uncertain. V was pared by 2 bases and J by 0 bases, with 11 bases between. The CDR3 has 16 amino acids. Germline assignment: CDR1 MNHNS and CDR2 SASEGT. The CDR3 here is CASSEWSLVSGNTIYF. The CDR3 DNA reads TGTGCCAGCAGTGAATGGTCGCTGGTCTCTGGAAACACCATATATTTT.

V is TRBV6-5 and J is TRBJ2-7; D not resolved. The length of the CDR3 is 13 residues. Looked up from germline, CDR1 is MNHEY and CDR2 is SVGAGI. Trimming took 2 bases from V and 3 from J, leaving 8 bases between them. CDR3 in DNA: TGTGCCAGCAGTTACGACTCCGGCTACGAGCAGTACTTC. It yields the protein CASSYDSGYEQYF.

This clone was seen a handful of times. The chain uses TRBV28 and TRBJ2-7; TRBD2 aligns across 9 bases. Germline assignment: CDR1 MDHEN and CDR2 SYDVKM. The V segment lost 6 bases and the J segment 3 bases; nucleotides outside the gene matches: 9. This CDR3 is 15 amino acids long. The CDR3 here is CASSRRTSVLYEQYF. The CDR3 nucleotides read TGTGCCAGCAGCCGAAGGACTAGCGTACTCTACGAGCAGTACTTC.

The J gene is TRBJ2-2, the V gene TRBV12-5, with D perhaps TRBD1 or TRBD2 (5 bases each). This CDR3 contains 16 residues. V was cut by 6 bases and J by 5 bases, with 19 bases left in between. Per germline, CDR1 LGHNT and CDR2 FRNRAP. Written as DNA, the CDR3 is TGTGCTAGTGGGTACCCACTAGGGGTAGCGACCGGGGAGCTGTTTTTT. Its translation: CASGYPLGVATGELFF.

V gene TRBV5-1 combines with J gene TRBJ1-6, with 7 bases identical to TRBD1. The CDR3 runs to 14 residues. Trimming cost V 0 bases and J 9 bases; bases outside gene matches: 3. Germline V gene sequence: CDR1 SGHRS, CDR2 YFSETQ. CDR3 in amino acids: CASSLAGGGSPLHF. CDR3 sequence (DNA): TGCGCCAGCAGCTTGGCAGGGGGGGGTTCACCCCTCCACTTT.

The DNA for the CDR3 is TGTGCCAGCAGGCATCCGGGACCAGCCGGGGAGCTGTTTTTT. Translation gives CASRHPGPAGELFF. The chain is built from TRBV6-5 and TRBJ2-2; the D gene could be TRBD1 or TRBD2 (5 bases each). Germline V gives CDR1 MNHEY, CDR2 SVGAGI. Trimming removed 6 bases at V and 6 bases at J, with 14 bases between. The CDR3 spans 14 residues.

This clone showed up just once. This sequence joins TRBV5-1 and TRBJ1-3; maybe TRBD1 (6 bases). V lost 4 bases and J 1 base, leaving 12 bases between the germline ends. This CDR3 comprises 15 residues. CDR1 is SGHRS and CDR2 is YFSETQ in the germline V gene. CDR3 loop: CASSLGGASGNTIYF. DNA of the CDR3: TGCGCCAGCAGCCTCGGGGGGGCGTCTGGAAACACCATATATTTT.

The rearrangement joins TRBV2 to TRBJ1-2, with D unresolved. Germline CDR1 and CDR2: SNHLY and FYNNEI. There are 14 residues in the CDR3. Deletions cut 6 bases from V and 1 base from J, with 12 bases between. The CDR3, as DNA: TGTGCCAGCAGGCAAACTGGAAGTAACTATGGCTACACCTTC. Translating gives CASRQTGSNYGYTF.

The rearrangement joins TRBV10-3 to TRBJ1-1; maybe TRBD1 (5 bases). This CDR3 region has 14 residues. Germline-derived CDR1 and CDR2 are ENHRY and SYGVKD. Trimming left V 5 bases short and J 2 bases short, with 12 bases between. The DNA for the CDR3 is TGTGCCATCAGTAAAGGACAACAAAACACTGAAGCTTTCTTT. This gives the protein CAISKGQQNTEAFF.

This chain joins TRBV7-9 and TRBJ1-6; D unclear. CDR3 length equals 18 residues. The germline V gene has CDR1 SEHNR and CDR2 FQNEAQ (reference sequence). V was pared by 0 bases and J by 5 bases, with 17 bases between. CDR3 sequence (DNA): TGTGCCAGCAGCTTAGCCCTGGGAGCGGGGAGGGATAATTCACCCCTCCACTTT. It is translated as CASSLALGAGRDNSPLHF.

V is TRBV11-1 and J is TRBJ1-1; 7 positions agree with TRBD1. The CDR3 is made up of 15 amino acids. Germline V gene data show CDR1 as SGHAT and CDR2 as FQDESV (reference sequence). With 5 bases clipped from V and 2 bases from J, the junction kept 8 bases outside the gene matches. The CDR3 protein is CASSDNRGGNTEAFF. As DNA, the CDR3 is TGTGCCAGCAGCGATAACAGGGGCGGAAACACTGAAGCTTTCTTT. The full variable domain, completed using reference TRBV11-1 and TRBJ1-1, is EAEVAQSPRYKITEKSQAVAFWCDPISGHATLYWYRQILGQGPELLVQFQDESVVDDSQLPKDRFSAERLKGVDSTLKIQPAELGDSAMYLCASSDNRGGNTEAFFGQGTRLTVV.

This rearrangement joins TRBV19 to TRBJ1-4; 7 bases fit TRBD1. The junction had 8 bases not matched to a gene; V was cut back by 4 bases and J by 3 bases. This CDR3 has 16 residues. Germline V gene sequence: CDR1 LNHDA, CDR2 SQIVND (reference sequence). CDR3 DNA sequence: TGTGCCAGTAGTACCGGACAGGCAGGACCTAATGAAAAACTGTTTTTT. Its translation is CASSTGQAGPNEKLFF.

The chain carries TRBV5-1 and TRBJ1-3; no clear D gene. The germline V gene encodes CDR1 SGHRS and CDR2 YFSETQ. This CDR3 has 15 residues. Trimming removed 0 bases at V and 4 bases at J, with 11 bases between. The CDR3 region has the DNA TGCGCCAGCAGCTTGGAGTTAGGTTTCGGAAACACCATATATTTT. Translated: CASSLELGFGNTIYF.

V gene TRBV10-3 combines with J gene TRBJ1-5; D is ambiguous. There are 13 residues in the CDR3. The V end was cut by 8 bases, the J end by 1 base, with 9 bases between. The germline V gene encodes CDR1 ENHRY and CDR2 SYGVKD. CDR3 region: CAIGWISNQPQHF. CDR3 in DNA: TGTGCCATCGGCTGGATCAGCAATCAGCCCCAGCATTTT.

J is TRBJ2-5 and V is TRBV2; 9 nucleotides line up with TRBD2. The V and J ends lost 8 bases and 2 bases, in that order; junction bases with no gene match: 24. This CDR3 region has 20 residues. CDR1 is SNHLY, CDR2 FYNNEI, per germline. CDR3 in amino acids: CASRALWGAGGLSVQETQYF. DNA for the CDR3: TGTGCCAGCCGAGCCCTGTGGGGGGCGGGGGGGCTCTCAGTACAAGAGACCCAGTACTTC.

The V and J genes are TRBV6-1 and TRBJ2-4; D might be TRBD2 (5 bases). The CDR3 is made up of 15 amino acids. CDR1 is MNHNS and CDR2 is SASEGT in the germline V gene. With 6 bases removed from V and 1 base from J, the gap between germline ends came to 13 bases. CDR3 sequence reads: CASSRDYGAKNIQYF. The CDR3, as DNA: TGTGCCAGCAGCCGAGACTACGGGGCCAAAAACATTCAGTACTTC.

The rearrangement uses TRBV7-3 and TRBJ2-7; the D gene is possibly TRBD2 (6 bases). The CDR3 contains 14 residues. V was pared by 5 bases and J by 2 bases, with 13 bases between. Germline assignment: CDR1 SGHTA and CDR2 FQGTGA. The CDR3 protein is CASSLFAGTYEQYF. The CDR3 nucleotides are TGTGCCAGCAGCCTATTTGCGGGGACCTACGAGCAGTACTTC.